The clone carrying this T cell receptor beta chain was picked up a small number of times. Its cognate antigen is unknown. Some clones are missing from TCRdb's copy, which holds only in-frame ones; the method was immunoSEQ multiplex PCR. The sample records over 250,000 clones, 80% to 90% being singletons. This sample is part of a study of cytomegalovirus exposure and HLA in healthy donors. Overall study results and limits: Clusters of TCRs from the first cohort tended to co-occur in the 110 or so validation repertoires (as a later analysis found). Across donors, most TCRs were seen rarely, yet some public ones were widespread.

The CDR3 loop spans 14 amino acids. Per germline, CDR1 MNHEY and CDR2 SVGAGI. Trimming removed 4 bases from V and 4 bases from J, with 14 bases in between. The rearrangement joins TRBV6-5 to TRBJ2-7, with TRBD1 as a possible D gene (6 bases). The receptor was derived from a young woman in good health and CMV-seronegative. Material: PBMCs. CDR3 in amino acids: CASSLSQGSYEQYF. The DNA of the CDR3 is TGTGCCAGCAGTTTATCGCAGGGGAGTTACGAGCAGTACTTC.